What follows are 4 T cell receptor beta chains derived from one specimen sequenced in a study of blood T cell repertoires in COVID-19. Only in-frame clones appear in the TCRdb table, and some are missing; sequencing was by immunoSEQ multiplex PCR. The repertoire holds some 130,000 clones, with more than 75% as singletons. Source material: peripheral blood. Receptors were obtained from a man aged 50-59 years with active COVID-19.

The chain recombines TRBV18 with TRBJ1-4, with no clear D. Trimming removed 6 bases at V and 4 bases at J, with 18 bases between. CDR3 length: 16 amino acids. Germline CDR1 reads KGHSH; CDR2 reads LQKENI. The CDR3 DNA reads TGTGCCAGCTCTTATTCACGCCCACAGCTTAATGAAAAACTGTTTTTT. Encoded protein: CASSYSRPQLNEKLFF.

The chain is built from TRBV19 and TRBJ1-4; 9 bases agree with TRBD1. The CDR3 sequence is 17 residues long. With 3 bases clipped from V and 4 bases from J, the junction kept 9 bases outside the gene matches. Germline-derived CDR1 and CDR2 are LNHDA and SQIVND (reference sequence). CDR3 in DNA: TGTGCCAGTAGTATGTTTGGAGACAGGGGGAATAATGAAAAACTGTTTTTT. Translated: CASSMFGDRGNNEKLFF.

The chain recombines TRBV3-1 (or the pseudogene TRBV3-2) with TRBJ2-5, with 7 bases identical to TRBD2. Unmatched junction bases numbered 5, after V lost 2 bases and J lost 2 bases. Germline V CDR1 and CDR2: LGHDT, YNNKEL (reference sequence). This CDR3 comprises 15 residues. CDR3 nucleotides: TGTGCCAGCAGCCAATCTAGCGGAAAGCAAGAGACCCAGTACTTC. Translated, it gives CASSQSSGKQETQYF.

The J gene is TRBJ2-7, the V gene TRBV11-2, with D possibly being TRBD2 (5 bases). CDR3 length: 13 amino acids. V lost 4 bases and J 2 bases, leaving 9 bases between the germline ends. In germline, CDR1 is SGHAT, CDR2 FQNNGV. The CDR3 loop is CASSSLLAYEQYV. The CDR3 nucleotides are TGTGCCAGCAGCTCGTTACTAGCCTACGAGCAGTACGTC.